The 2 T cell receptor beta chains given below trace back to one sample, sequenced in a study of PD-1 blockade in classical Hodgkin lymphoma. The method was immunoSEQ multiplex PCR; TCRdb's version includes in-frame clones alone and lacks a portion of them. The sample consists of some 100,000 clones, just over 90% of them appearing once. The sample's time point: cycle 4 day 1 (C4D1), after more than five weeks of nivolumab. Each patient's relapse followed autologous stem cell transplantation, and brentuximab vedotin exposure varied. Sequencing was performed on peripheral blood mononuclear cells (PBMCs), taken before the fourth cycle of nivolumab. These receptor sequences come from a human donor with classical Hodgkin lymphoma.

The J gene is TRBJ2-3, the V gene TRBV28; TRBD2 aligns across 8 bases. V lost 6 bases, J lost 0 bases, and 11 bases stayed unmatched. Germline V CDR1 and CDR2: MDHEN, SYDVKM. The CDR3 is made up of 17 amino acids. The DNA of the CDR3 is TGTGCCAGCAGCCGGGGGGCTAGCGGGTATAGCACAGATACGCAGTATTTT. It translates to CASSRGASGYSTDTQYF.

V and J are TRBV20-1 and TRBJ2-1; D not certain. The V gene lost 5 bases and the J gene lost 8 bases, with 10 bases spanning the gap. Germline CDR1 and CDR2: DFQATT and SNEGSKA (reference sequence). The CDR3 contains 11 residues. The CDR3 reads CSAPKVDEQFF. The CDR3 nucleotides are TGCAGTGCTCCGAAGGTCGATGAGCAGTTCTTC.